A single T cell receptor (beta chain) is shown here with its context. CDR3 length: 21 residues. V was shortened by 0 bases and J by 0 bases, with 23 bases between the two germline ends. Patients from Seattle were sampled longitudinally, starting during active infection. This sample was taken from a study of blood T cell repertoires in COVID-19. The overall study: Samples of COVID-19 (acute and convalescent) were obtained from the United States, Italy and Spain. The analysed material was cDNA or gDNA that came from T cells, B-cell-depleted T cells, or PBMCs.

Study processing details: It was from reference gene primer amplification that nucleated cell counts were estimated. Libraries were prepared by immunoSEQ multiplex PCR; TCRdb keeps only in-frame clonotypes and omits some of them. V, J and clone size were drawn from that table, and D and trimming were deduced from the DNA. The repertoire has 450,000 or so clones, around 91% of them found once; the top ten carry roughly 1.5%. This receptor was identified in a woman in her 40s with COVID-19, enrolled during active disease. Sequences were obtained from peripheral blood. The V and J genes are TRBV23-1 and TRBJ1-4; D gene ambiguous. TRBV23-1 is assigned to the ORF class and has an uncertain function. The CDR3 DNA follows: TGCGCCAGCAGTCAATCGATTTCCCTTAGATCGGACTTTGCAACTAATGAAAAACTGTTTTTT. It translates to CASSQSISLRSDFATNEKLFF.